This note documents a single T cell receptor (beta chain) sequence. Its antigen is still unknown. This specimen comes from a study of cytomegalovirus exposure and HLA in healthy donors. Overall study context: An earlier analysis found around 120 million unique TCR beta sequences from about 179 million T cells. Whole-study results and caveats: A few chains tied to CMV proved CMV antigen-specific in vitro. Common viral pathogens were later found to be apparently linked to several of the most significant clusters.

The V end was cut by 7 bases, the J end by 7 bases, with 19 bases between. The CDR3 is made up of 15 amino acids. Germline V gene data show CDR1 as MGHRA and CDR2 as YSYEKL. Use of 60 Vbeta and 13 Jbeta primers characterized the PCR. Using immunoSEQ multiplex PCR, the repertoire was profiled, and TCRdb retains in-frame clones only, with some absent. Among around 130,000 clones listed, about two thirds were seen once. Sequencing used PBMCs. The chain is built from TRBV4-1 and TRBJ1-4; D might be TRBD1 (5 bases). The TCR originated in a man in his forties or fifties in good health and CMV-seropositive. CDR3 bases: TGCGCCAGCACCTCTACCCGGGACTCGGGTGAAAAACTGTTTTTT. Residues: CASTSTRDSGEKLFF.